This T cell receptor (beta chain) was found in a study of T cell responses to AZD1222 COVID-19 vaccine. Sequencing used immunoSEQ multiplex PCR; TCRdb keeps in-frame clones, though not all of them. The table has 150,000 to 160,000 clones, about nine tenths seen once. The CDR3 sequence is 16 residues long. Germline V lookup: CDR1 MNHEY, CDR2 SVGAGI. Germline trimming cut 4 bases from V and 7 bases from J; bases unmatched to any gene: 14. Sample: peripheral blood, taken on day 0 of AZD1222 vaccination. The TCR sequence derives from an adult in good health. The chain recombines TRBV6-5 with TRBJ2-7; 9 positions agree with TRBD1. The CDR3 loop reads CASSSWGQGKYGEQYF. The CDR3 nucleotides are TGTGCCAGCAGTTCTTGGGGACAGGGTAAATACGGAGAGCAGTACTTC.